The present T cell receptor (beta chain) was sequenced within a study of T-cell memory formation after mild COVID-19. Comments on this clonotype: Its antigen is unknown.

Study results and caveats: Second-wave clones with a day 37 peak had unconfirmed SARS-CoV-2 specificity. Pre-infection memory harbored some responding clones, suggesting cross-reactive memory joined.

Germline CDR1 reads SGDLS; CDR2 reads YYNGEE. There are 15 residues in the CDR3. Trimming pared 0 bases from V and 0 bases from J, leaving 10 bases between. TCRdb independently ran MiXCR on the 5' RACE reads; one entry per CDR3 protein. The profile covers around 400,000 distinct CDR3 sequences, with roughly a quarter appearing a single time and 8.5% to 10% taken by the ten largest. This sequence was found in an adult woman who had mild COVID-19 (a few samples of this study predate the infection). Cell type and time point are not known. The chain has TRBV9 and TRBJ2-7; D is possibly TRBD1 or TRBD2 (5 bases each). Specimen: PBMCs or a T cell subset sorted from them (not recorded which). The CDR3 DNA is TGTGCCAGCAGCGTAGGAGGGACGCGCTCCTACGAGCAGTACTTC. Its protein is CASSVGGTRSYEQYF.